Below are 28 T cell receptor beta chains sequenced from a single sample in a study of shared clonotypes between healthy human individuals. Sequencing was performed with immunoSEQ multiplex PCR; in TCRdb, only in-frame clones are kept and a portion is missing. The repertoire holds a few hundred thousand clones, with around 95% as singletons. Naive CD8 cells, CD45RO-negative and positively selected for CCR7, excluded terminally differentiated effector memory CD45RA+ cells. The sequencing sample was made of naive CD8+ T cells sorted from blood. These receptors were collected from a woman under 40 in good health.

The chain links TRBV29-1 to TRBJ1-2; D uncertain. The V end lost 7 bases, the J end lost 8 bases, and 17 bases lay between the germline ends. The germline CDR1 and CDR2 sequences are SQVTM and ANQGSEA. The CDR3 spans 12 residues. The CDR3 bases are TGCAGCGGGTCCGGCGGGGTGGGAGGCTACACCTTC. Protein sequence: CSGSGGVGGYTF. Full variable domain (remainder filled in from reference TRBV29-1 and TRBJ1-2): SAVISQKPSRDICQRGTSLTIQCQVDSQVTMMFWYRQQPGQSLTLIATANQGSEATYESGFVIDKFPISRPNLTFSTLTVSNMSPEDSSIYLCSGSGGVGGYTFGSGTRLTVV.

This clone came up once. The V call is TRBV5-1, the J call TRBJ2-7; D might be TRBD1 (6 bases). V lost 0 bases to trimming and J lost 1 base, with 14 bases between them. Germline V CDR1 and CDR2: SGHRS, YFSETQ. There are 16 residues in the CDR3. CDR3 DNA sequence: TGCGCCAGCAGCTTGGAGTTCCGGACAGAGTCCTACGAGCAGTACTTC. Its protein is CASSLEFRTESYEQYF.

The V and J genes are TRBV27 and TRBJ2-2, with TRBD1 matching 7 bases. CDR1 and CDR2 from the germline V gene are MNHEY and SMNVEV (reference sequence). Trimming at V came to 5 bases and at J to 6 bases, leaving 12 bases not matched to a gene. The CDR3 loop spans 16 amino acids. CDR3 bases: TGTGCCAGCAGTCCGGATCCACAGGGGTACGCCGGGGAGCTGTTTTTT. Translation gives CASSPDPQGYAGELFF.

This sequence joins TRBV28 and TRBJ2-3; TRBD2 aligns across 7 bases. The V and J ends lost 4 bases and 1 base, in that order; junction bases with no gene match: 8. The CDR3 spans 16 residues. The germline V gene has CDR1 MDHEN and CDR2 SYDVKM. The CDR3 loop reads CASSSLAERRTDTQYF. Written as DNA, the CDR3 is TGTGCCAGCAGTTCCCTAGCGGAGAGGCGCACAGATACGCAGTATTTT.

V is TRBV28 and J is TRBJ2-7; D is possibly TRBD2 (7 bases). Trimming cost V 6 bases and J 3 bases, with 15 bases left between them. Germline V gives CDR1 MDHEN, CDR2 SYDVKM. This CDR3 region has 14 residues. CDR3 DNA: TGTGCCAGCAGCCCGGGGGGCGAGAACTACGAGCAGTACTTC. Translation gives CASSPGGENYEQYF. Full variable domain (remainder filled in from reference TRBV28 and TRBJ2-7): DVKVTQSSRYLVKRTGEKVFLECVQDMDHENMFWYRQDPGLGLRLIYFSYDVKMKEKGDIPEGYSVSREKKERFSLILESASTNQTSMYLCASSPGGENYEQYFGPGTRLTVT.

The chain links TRBV6-1 to TRBJ2-5; D remains unclear. Germline V gives CDR1 MNHNS, CDR2 SASEGT. There are 14 residues in the CDR3. The V end was cut by 4 bases, the J end by 1 base, with 10 bases between. The DNA for the CDR3 is TGTGCCAGCAGTGCCTTGAGAGGCCAAGAGACCCAGTACTTC. Its protein product is CASSALRGQETQYF.

The chain employs TRBV27 and TRBJ2-3, with 14 bases lining up with TRBD2. This CDR3 is 17 amino acids long. The trim removed 6 bases at V and 4 bases at J, leaving 9 bases unmatched. Looked up from germline, CDR1 is MNHEY and CDR2 is SMNVEV (reference sequence). CDR3 coding DNA: TGTGCCAGCAGCCCGATTCCGGGACTAGCGGGAGCAGATACGCAGTATTTT. Translated: CASSPIPGLAGADTQYF.

A single count supports this clone. V gene TRBV28 combines with J gene TRBJ1-2; D possibly corresponds to TRBD1 (5 bases). The CDR3 totals 16 residues. V was trimmed by 5 bases and J by 8 bases, leaving 24 bases between them. The germline gives CDR1 MDHEN, CDR2 SYDVKM. Here the CDR3 DNA reads TGTGCCAGCAGTCCGCCCGGGGAGGGGTCCTGGAGAGGCTACACCTTC. Amino acid sequence: CASSPPGEGSWRGYTF.

The chain carries TRBV7-9 and TRBJ2-7; no clear D gene. Germline-derived CDR1 and CDR2 are SEHNR and FQNEAQ (reference sequence). The germline V and J ends were trimmed by 1 base and 0 bases, with 7 bases remaining between them. This CDR3 contains 14 residues. In nucleotides, the CDR3 is TGTGCCAGCAGCTTAGATTCAAGCTCCTACGAGCAGTACTTC. Protein product: CASSLDSSSYEQYF.

The chain employs TRBV5-5 and TRBJ2-3, with 7 nucleotides matching TRBD1. J lost 0 bases, V lost 4 bases, and 5 bases had no gene match. Germline loops: CDR1 SGHKS, CDR2 YYEKEE (reference sequence). The CDR3 sequence is 15 residues long. The CDR3: CASSHTGVSTDTQYF. The DNA for the CDR3 is TGTGCCAGCAGCCATACAGGGGTCAGCACAGATACGCAGTATTTT.

The genes are TRBV7-9 and TRBJ1-4, with 8 bases that match TRBD1. This CDR3 spans 13 amino acids. Losses at the gene ends were 8 bases for V and 9 bases for J; bases not matched to a gene: 8. CDR1 is SEHNR and CDR2 is FQNEAQ in the germline V gene (reference sequence). This CDR3 reads CASQGQERKKLFF. The CDR3 coding sequence is TGTGCCAGCCAGGGACAGGAGAGAAAAAAACTGTTTTTT.

This chain links TRBV5-6 with TRBJ2-5, with 8 bases that match TRBD1. V lost 2 bases to trimming and J lost 3 bases; unmatched junction nucleotides: 6. This CDR3 spans 15 amino acids. The germline V gene has CDR1 SGHDT and CDR2 YYEEEE. CDR3 bases: TGTGCCAGCAGCTTTGAGACAGGGGTTGAAGAGACCCAGTACTTC. This gives the protein CASSFETGVEETQYF.

This clone was observed a single time. The gene calls are TRBV28 and TRBJ2-7; D may be TRBD1 (6 bases). Trimming removed 2 bases at V and 1 base at J, with 9 bases between. This CDR3 comprises 14 residues. Per germline, CDR1 MDHEN and CDR2 SYDVKM. CDR3 amino acids: CASSLRDTSYEQYF. The CDR3 DNA is TGTGCCAGCAGTTTAAGGGACACATCCTACGAGCAGTACTTC.

This chain links TRBV19 with TRBJ2-1; 10 bases are shared with TRBD2. Germline CDR1 is LNHDA and CDR2 is SQIVND (reference sequence). V gave up 6 bases and J gave up 2 bases; unmatched junction bases: 7. This CDR3 region has 16 residues. CDR3 amino acids: CASSTASGGTYNEQFF. The DNA for the CDR3 is TGTGCCAGTAGCACTGCTAGCGGGGGAACCTACAATGAGCAGTTCTTC.

V is TRBV5-4 and J is TRBJ1-4; 8 nucleotides agree with TRBD1. Germline loops: CDR1 SGHNT, CDR2 YYREEE (reference sequence). The V and J ends lost 3 bases and 7 bases, in that order; junction bases with no gene match: 5. The CDR3 extends over 14 amino acids. The CDR3 loop reads CASSSDRVGEKLFF. CDR3 nucleotide sequence: TGTGCCAGCAGCTCGGACAGGGTGGGTGAAAAACTGTTTTTT.

Comments on this clone: The identical CDR3 is also encoded by other nucleotide sequences in the sample. The genes are TRBV6-5 and TRBJ2-5, with TRBD2 matching over 10 bases. Germline V gene data show CDR1 as MNHEY and CDR2 as SVGAGI. V shed 0 bases and J 2 bases; nucleotides not matched to a gene: 0. The CDR3 covers 15 residues. CDR3 nucleotide sequence: TGTGCCAGCAGTTACTCGGGACTAGCGCAAGAGACCCAGTACTTC. Protein sequence: CASSYSGLAQETQYF.

The J gene is TRBJ2-7, the V gene TRBV5-1, with 8 nucleotides matching TRBD1. CDR1 is SGHRS and CDR2 is YFSETQ in the germline V gene. With 4 bases clipped from V and 6 bases from J, the junction kept 12 bases outside the gene matches. The length of the CDR3 is 15 residues. CDR3 residues: CASSTGQGSFFEQYF. The CDR3 nucleotides are TGCGCCAGCAGCACCGGACAGGGAAGTTTCTTCGAGCAGTACTTC.

V and J are TRBV27 and TRBJ2-7, with 12 bases aligning to TRBD2. This CDR3 spans 16 amino acids. Germline V gene data show CDR1 as MNHEY and CDR2 as SMNVEV (reference sequence). V lost 6 bases, J lost 7 bases, and 13 bases stayed unmatched. CDR3 residues: CASSRTLAGGPHEQYF. The CDR3 nucleotides are TGTGCCAGCAGCCGAACCCTAGCGGGAGGGCCTCATGAGCAGTACTTC.

Comments on this clone: Other DNA sequences from this sample encode an identical CDR3 as well. The chain uses TRBV28 and TRBJ2-2; D is undetermined. Trimming pared 3 bases from V and 4 bases from J, leaving 6 bases between. The CDR3 consists of 13 residues. Germline CDR1 and CDR2: MDHEN and SYDVKM. CDR3 amino acids: CASSFRFTGELFF. The CDR3 DNA reads as TGTGCCAGCAGTTTCAGGTTCACCGGGGAGCTGTTTTTT.

The chain joins TRBV28 to TRBJ1-1; 12 nucleotides align to TRBD1. The CDR3 is 17 residues long. CDR1 MDHEN and CDR2 SYDVKM come from the germline V gene. After removal of 6 bases from V and 0 bases from J, the junction contained 8 bases not matched to a gene. As DNA, the CDR3 is TGTGCCAGCAGCCAGGGACAGGGGGCGTTCGTGAACACTGAAGCTTTCTTT. It translates to CASSQGQGAFVNTEAFF.

This chain joins TRBV14 and TRBJ2-6; D may be TRBD1 or TRBD2 (5 bases each). This CDR3 is built from 20 residues. Germline CDR1 reads SGHDN; CDR2 reads FVKESK. With 0 bases removed from V and 4 bases from J, the gap between germline ends came to 22 bases. Here the CDR3 reads CASSQDVGRPSGGGANVLTF. CDR3 nucleotides: TGTGCCAGCAGCCAAGATGTCGGCAGGCCTTCTGGGGGAGGGGCCAACGTCCTGACTTTC.

This chain uses TRBV9 with TRBJ1-3; 8 bases match TRBD1. The CDR3 has 16 amino acids. CDR1 and CDR2 (germline): SGDLS, YYNGEE. The V and J ends lost 0 bases and 2 bases, in that order; junction bases with no gene match: 4. This CDR3 reads CASSVEGQGTGNTIYF. The CDR3, as DNA: TGTGCCAGCAGCGTAGAAGGACAGGGTACTGGAAACACCATATATTTT.

This clone was counted a single time. V and J are TRBV4-1 and TRBJ1-5; maybe TRBD1 (5 bases). The V end lost 1 base, the J end lost 0 bases, and 13 bases lay between the germline ends. The CDR3 consists of 17 residues. The germline V gene has CDR1 MGHRA and CDR2 YSYEKL. The CDR3 DNA is TGCGCCAGCAGCCAAGCCCTCAGGGCCAATAGCAATCAGCCCCAGCATTTT. It encodes CASSQALRANSNQPQHF.

For this clone: The same CDR3 is also encoded by other DNA sequences in this sample. This rearrangement joins TRBV7-9 to TRBJ2-7, with 8 nucleotides matching TRBD1. The V gene's germline CDR1 is SEHNR and CDR2 FQNEAQ (reference sequence). Trimming cost V 0 bases and J 3 bases; bases outside gene matches: 4. The CDR3 is 15 residues long. The CDR3 DNA is TGTGCCAGCAGCTTAGCCCAGGGGGCTATCTACGAGCAGTACTTC. Amino acid sequence: CASSLAQGAIYEQYF.

This clone was observed once. The V gene is TRBV5-6, the J gene TRBJ1-2; the D gene is possibly TRBD1 (5 bases). V was clipped by 4 bases and J by 9 bases, with 16 bases between them. The length of the CDR3 is 13 residues. Germline CDR1 SGHDT, CDR2 YYEEEE. The CDR3 is CASSPGGDLSYTF. The CDR3 DNA reads TGTGCCAGCAGCCCCGGGGGAGACCTGAGCTACACCTTC.

The V gene is TRBV5-6, the J gene TRBJ2-3, with TRBD2 matching over 14 bases. V lost 3 bases and J lost 3; bases outside the gene matches: 12. Germline CDR1 is SGHDT and CDR2 is YYEEEE. The CDR3 has 19 residues. The CDR3 is CASSSGLAGVFGATDTQYF. The CDR3 bases are TGTGCCAGCAGCTCGGGACTAGCGGGAGTTTTTGGAGCGACAGATACGCAGTATTTT. Based on the CDR3 plus reference TRBV5-6 and TRBJ2-3, the full variable domain is DAGVTQSPTHLIKTRGQQVTLRCSPKSGHDTVSWYQQALGQGPQFIFQYYEEEERQRGNFPDRFSGHQFPNYSSELNVNALLLGDSALYLCASSSGLAGVFGATDTQYFGPGTRLTVL.

The CDR3 nucleotides read TGTGCCAGCAGCTTAGCGCCTCGTAATAGCCGAAACTACAATGAGCAGTTCTTC. Its protein is CASSLAPRNSRNYNEQFF. This chain uses TRBV7-2 with TRBJ2-1; D is ambiguous. V lost 0 bases to trimming and J lost 3 bases, with 18 bases between them. Germline loops: CDR1 SGHTA, CDR2 FQGNSA. This CDR3 has 18 residues.

The rearrangement links TRBV27 to TRBJ1-4; D call uncertain. V was cut by 6 bases and J by 14 bases, with 19 bases left in between. CDR3 length: 13 residues. Germline CDR1 MNHEY, CDR2 SMNVEV (reference sequence). CDR3 loop: CASSLGRADPLFF. CDR3 nucleotides: TGTGCCAGCAGCCTCGGGCGGGCCGACCCCCTGTTTTTT.